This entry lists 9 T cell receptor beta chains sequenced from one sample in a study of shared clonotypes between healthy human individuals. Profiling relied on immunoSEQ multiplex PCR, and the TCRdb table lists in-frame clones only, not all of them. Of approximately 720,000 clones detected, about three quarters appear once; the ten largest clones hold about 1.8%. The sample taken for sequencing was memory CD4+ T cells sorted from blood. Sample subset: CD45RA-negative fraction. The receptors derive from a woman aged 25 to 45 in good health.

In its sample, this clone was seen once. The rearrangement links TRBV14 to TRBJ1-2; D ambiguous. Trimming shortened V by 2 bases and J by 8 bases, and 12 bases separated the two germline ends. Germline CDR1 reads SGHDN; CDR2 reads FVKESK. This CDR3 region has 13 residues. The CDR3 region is CASSQIPTRGYTF. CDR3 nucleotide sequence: TGTGCCAGCAGCCAAATTCCGACCAGGGGCTACACCTTC. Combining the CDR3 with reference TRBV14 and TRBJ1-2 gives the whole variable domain EAGVTQFPSHSVIEKGQTVTLRCDPISGHDNLYWYRRVMGKEIKFLLHFVKESKQDESGMPNNRFLAERTGGTYSTLKVQPAELEDSGVYFCASSQIPTRGYTFGSGTRLTVV.

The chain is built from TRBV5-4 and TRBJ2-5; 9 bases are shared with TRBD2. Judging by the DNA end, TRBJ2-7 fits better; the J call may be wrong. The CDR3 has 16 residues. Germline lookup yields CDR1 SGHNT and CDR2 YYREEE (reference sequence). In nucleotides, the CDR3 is TGTGCCAGCAGCTCCAAGCAGACTAGCGGAAGATACGAGCAGTACTTC. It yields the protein CASSSKQTSGRYEQYF.

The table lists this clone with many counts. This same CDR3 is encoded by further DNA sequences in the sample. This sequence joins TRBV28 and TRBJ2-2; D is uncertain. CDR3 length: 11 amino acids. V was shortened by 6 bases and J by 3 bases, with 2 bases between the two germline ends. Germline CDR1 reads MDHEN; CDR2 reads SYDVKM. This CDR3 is CASSYTGELFF. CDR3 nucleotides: TGTGCCAGCAGCTACACCGGGGAGCTGTTTTTT.

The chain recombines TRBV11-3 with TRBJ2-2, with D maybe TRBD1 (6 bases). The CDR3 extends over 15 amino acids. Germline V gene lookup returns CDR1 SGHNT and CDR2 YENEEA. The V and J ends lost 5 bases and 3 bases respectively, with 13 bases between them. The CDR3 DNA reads TGTGCCAGCAGCAAAGGGGGATTGGACACCGGGGAGCTGTTTTTT. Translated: CASSKGGLDTGELFF.

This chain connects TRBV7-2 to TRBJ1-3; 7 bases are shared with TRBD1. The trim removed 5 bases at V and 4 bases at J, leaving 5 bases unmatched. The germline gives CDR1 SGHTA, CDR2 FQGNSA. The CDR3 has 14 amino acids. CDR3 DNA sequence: TGTGCCAGCAGCGCGACAGGGCTCGGAAACACCATATATTTT. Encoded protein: CASSATGLGNTIYF.

This CDR3 reads CASSPPSGRGTDTQYF. The CDR3 nucleotides are TGTGCCAGCAGCCCTCCCTCCGGGAGGGGCACAGATACGCAGTATTTT. This rearrangement joins TRBV11-2 to TRBJ2-3, with 8 bases aligning to TRBD2. The CDR3 has 16 residues. The V gene end was trimmed by 5 bases and the J gene end by 1 base; junction bases not matched to a gene: 8. Looked up from germline, CDR1 is SGHAT and CDR2 is FQNNGV.

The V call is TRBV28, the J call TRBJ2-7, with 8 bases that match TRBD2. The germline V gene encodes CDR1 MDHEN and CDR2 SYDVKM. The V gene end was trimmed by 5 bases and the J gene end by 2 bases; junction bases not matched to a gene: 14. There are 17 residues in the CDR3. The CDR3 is CASSQIPGLVFTYEQYF. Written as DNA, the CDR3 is TGTGCCAGCAGTCAAATTCCGGGACTAGTATTCACCTACGAGCAGTACTTC.

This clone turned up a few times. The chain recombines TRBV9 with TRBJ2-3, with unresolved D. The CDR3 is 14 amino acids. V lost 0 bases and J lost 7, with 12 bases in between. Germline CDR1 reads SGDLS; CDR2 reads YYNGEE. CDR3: CASSVAPEFNTQYF. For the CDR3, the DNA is TGTGCCAGCAGCGTAGCTCCGGAGTTTAATACGCAGTATTTT. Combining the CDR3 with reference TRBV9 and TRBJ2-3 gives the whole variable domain DSGVTQTPKHLITATGQRVTLRCSPRSGDLSVYWYQQSLDQGLQFLIQYYNGEERAKGNILERFSAQQFPDLHSELNLSSLELGDSALYFCASSVAPEFNTQYFGPGTRLTVL.

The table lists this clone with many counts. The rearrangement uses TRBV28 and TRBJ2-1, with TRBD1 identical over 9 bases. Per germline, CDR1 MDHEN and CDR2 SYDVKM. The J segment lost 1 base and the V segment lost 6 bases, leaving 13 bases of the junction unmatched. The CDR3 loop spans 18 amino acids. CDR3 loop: CASSPYDPTGGSYNEQFF. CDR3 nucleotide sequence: TGTGCCAGCAGCCCCTATGATCCGACAGGGGGGTCCTACAATGAGCAGTTCTTC.